This is a list of T cell receptor beta chains from one sample in a study of blood T cells in healthy people across ages. In TCRdb, the 5' RACE reads were re-called with MiXCR into one record per CDR3 protein. The sample has about 1.6 million distinct CDR3 sequences, around 35% seen once. The sample was blood. The receptors here all came from a woman in her thirties in good health. CDR3s include the opening cysteine and the closing phenylalanine or tryptophan. Fields, in order: D gene, CDR3 length, J gene, clone size, V gene, CDR3 DNA, CDR3 protein. The D gene is left open where the match is weak. A clone size is listed for some rows: how often the clone was seen (once, few, many), or a class if it is expanded.

. 14 TRBJ2-5 few TRBV7-3 TGTGCCAGCAGCTCCGACATAAGAGCAGAGACCCAGTACTTC CASSSDIRAETQYF
TRBD2 13 TRBJ2-7 . TRBV18 TGTGCCAGCCGACTGGGGGGGGAGGACGAGCAGTACTTC CASRLGGEDEQYF
. 13 TRBJ1-2 . TRBV6-5 TGTGCCAGCAGTTACGTCGGGGCCTATGGCTACACCTTC CASSYVGAYGYTF
TRBD1 13 TRBJ2-5 . TRBV20-1 TGCAGTGCTAGCGACAGGGCCCAAGAGACCCAGTACTTC CSASDRAQETQYF
TRBD2 17 TRBJ2-3 once TRBV7-9 TGTGCCAGCAGCTTAGTGGGACTAGCGGGGGTAGGGGATACGCAGTATTTT CASSLVGLAGVGDTQYF
TRBD1 16 TRBJ2-1 . TRBV6-1 TGTGCCAGCAGTGATTTGGACAGGGTATTAATGGCTGAGCAGTTCTTC CASSDLDRVLMAEQFF
. 13 TRBJ2-7 few TRBV20-1 TGCAGTGCCATCAATGGTGGCTCCTACGAGCAGTACTTC CSAINGGSYEQYF
TRBD1 14 TRBJ2-5 many TRBV20-1 TGCAGTGCTAGAGAAGGGACAGCCCAAGAGACCCAGTACTTC CSAREGTAQETQYF
TRBD1 13 TRBJ2-4 . TRBV27 TGTGCCAGCAGTCCGAGGGGGCGCCTAGGGCAGTACTTC CASSPRGRLGQYF
TRBD2 15 TRBJ2-3 many TRBV29-1 TGCAGCGTTCAAACCGGACTAGCGGGCGCAGATACGCAGTATTTT CSVQTGLAGADTQYF
. 14 TRBJ1-1 . TRBV5-1 TGCGCCAGCAGCTTGGGGGTTACGAACACTGAAGCTTTCTTT CASSLGVTNTEAFF
. 12 TRBJ1-2 . TRBV5-6 TGTGCCAGCAGCTTGGACGGGTTCGGCTACACCTTC CASSLDGFGYTF
. 11 TRBJ1-6 . TRBV6-2/TRBV6-3 TGTGCCAGCTGCAATAATTCACCCCTCCACTTT CASCNNSPLHF
. 16 TRBJ2-3 . TRBV4-1 TGCGCCAGCAGCCAATATTCGCCGGGTCTCACAGATACGCAGTATTTT CASSQYSPGLTDTQYF